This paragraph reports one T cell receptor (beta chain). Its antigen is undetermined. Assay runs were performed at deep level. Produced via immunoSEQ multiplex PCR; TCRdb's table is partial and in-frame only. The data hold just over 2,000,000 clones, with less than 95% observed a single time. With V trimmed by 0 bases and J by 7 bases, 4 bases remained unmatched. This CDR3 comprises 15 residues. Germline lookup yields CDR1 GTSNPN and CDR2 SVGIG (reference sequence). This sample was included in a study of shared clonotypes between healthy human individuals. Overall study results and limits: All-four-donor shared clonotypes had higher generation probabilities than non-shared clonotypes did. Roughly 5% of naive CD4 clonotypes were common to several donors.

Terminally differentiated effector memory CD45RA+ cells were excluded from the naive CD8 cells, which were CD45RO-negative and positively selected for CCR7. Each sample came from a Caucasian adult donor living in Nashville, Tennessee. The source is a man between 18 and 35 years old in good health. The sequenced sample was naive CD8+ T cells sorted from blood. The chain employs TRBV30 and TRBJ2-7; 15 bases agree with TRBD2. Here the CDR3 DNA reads TGTGCCTGGAGTGTACCCGGACTAGCGGGAGGGGAGCAGTACTTC. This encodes CAWSVPGLAGGEQYF.